This T cell receptor beta chain was captured by sequencing in a study of shared T cell receptors in the human thymus. The germline V gene encodes CDR1 LGHNA and CDR2 YSLEER. V gave up 1 base and J gave up 5 bases, with 14 bases separating them. The CDR3 contains 15 residues. TCRdb keeps only in-frame clones here, not all; method: immunoSEQ multiplex PCR. The sample has hundreds of thousands of clones, more than 75% seen once. The data were also submitted as part of a second study, on human thymus T cells. That work adds: Corrective cardiac surgery supplied the resected thymus tissue. V and J gene usage appeared biased in thymic and blood repertoires. Reports from related research described highly overlapping thymic repertoires among unrelated individuals.

This TCR came from a boy younger than two with a congenital heart defect. The sequenced material came from thymocytes. The J gene is TRBJ2-5, the V gene TRBV4-3, with D unresolved. The CDR3 sequence is CASSQAILRSETQYF. For the CDR3, the DNA is TGCGCCAGCAGCCAAGCCATCCTCCGTAGCGAGACCCAGTACTTC.